This T cell receptor beta chain was identified during a study of beta chain features in type 1 diabetes. The whole isolated RNA underwent reverse transcription, so sequencing captured expressed TCRB transcripts. Method: immunoSEQ multiplex PCR; TCRdb's copy keeps in-frame clones and lacks some. The sample records 810,000 or so clones, roughly 15% being singletons. Each sorted population was over 98% pure. The study's findings and limits: Relative to healthy donors, patients appeared to have naive, central memory and Treg TCRB repertoires that were more similar.

As regards this clone: Its antigen is currently unknown.

The sample comprised naive CD4+ T cells from blood. This sequence originates from a woman aged 18-30 years in good health.

CDR3 nucleotides: TGCAGTGCTAGCGCCTACAATGAGCAGTTCTTC. Residues: CSASAYNEQFF. The rearrangement joins TRBV20-1 to TRBJ2-1; D gene unclear. Trimming took 3 bases from V and 2 from J, leaving 2 bases between them. There are 11 residues in the CDR3. Germline values: CDR1 DFQATT, CDR2 SNEGSKA (reference sequence).